The 9 T cell receptor beta chains listed next were all sequenced from one sample in a study of blood T cell repertoires in COVID-19. This table comes from immunoSEQ multiplex PCR, and its TCRdb copy is limited to in-frame clones, with some not included. This table holds tens of thousands of clones, about 81% found once. The sequenced sample consisted of peripheral blood. The origin of the receptors is a human donor in a cohort sampled during active COVID-19.

The rearrangement joins TRBV12-3 or TRBV12-4 to TRBJ2-3, with D perhaps TRBD1 (5 bases). The ends were cut back, 1 base at V and 4 bases at J, with 6 bases in the middle. This CDR3 region has 13 residues. The CDR3: CASSLVGADTQYF. In DNA, the CDR3 is TGTGCCAGCAGTTTAGTAGGGGCAGATACGCAGTATTTT.

The chain has TRBV9 and TRBJ1-2, with TRBD1 matching over 7 bases. Germline CDR1 and CDR2: SGDLS and YYNGEE. Trimming cost V 3 bases and J 2 bases; bases outside gene matches: 7. The CDR3 covers 15 residues. The CDR3 bases are TGTGCCAGCAGCGAACAGGGGACTGCGAACTATGGCTACACCTTC. This encodes CASSEQGTANYGYTF.

This clone is a singleton in its sample. The chain uses TRBV28 and TRBJ1-6; D gene uncertain. Looked up from germline, CDR1 is MDHEN and CDR2 is SYDVKM. CDR3 length: 14 amino acids. V lost 2 bases and J 9 bases, leaving 11 bases between the germline ends. DNA of the CDR3: TGTGCCAGCAGTTTAAGGGAGTGGGGTTCACCCCTCCACTTT. Its translation is CASSLREWGSPLHF.

This clone appeared once. The chain has TRBV9 and TRBJ2-2; 8 bases line up with TRBD1. This CDR3 has 15 amino acids. CDR1 and CDR2 (germline): SGDLS, YYNGEE. Trimming at V came to 2 bases and at J to 4 bases, leaving 4 bases not matched to a gene. CDR3 in amino acids: CASSVATGGTGELFF. The CDR3 DNA follows: TGTGCCAGCAGCGTGGCCACAGGGGGCACCGGGGAGCTGTTTTTT.

The chain combines TRBV7-2 with TRBJ1-2; 7 nucleotides align to TRBD1. The length of the CDR3 is 13 residues. Trimming cost V 5 bases and J 8 bases; bases outside gene matches: 8. In germline, CDR1 is SGHTA, CDR2 FQGNSA. CDR3 residues: CASSPQQGMGYTF. CDR3 coding DNA: TGTGCCAGCAGCCCCCAACAGGGGATGGGCTACACCTTC.

DNA of the CDR3: TGTGCCAGCAGTGACGATGCAGGGTATCGGTCCTACGAGCAGTACTTC. Translated, it gives CASSDDAGYRSYEQYF. The rearrangement links TRBV2 to TRBJ2-7; D possibly corresponds to TRBD1 (5 bases). Trimming removed 3 bases from V and 1 base from J, with 16 bases in between. The CDR3 covers 16 residues. From germline, CDR1 is SNHLY and CDR2 FYNNEI.

V is TRBV15 and J is TRBJ2-3, with D perhaps matching TRBD2 (6 bases). CDR3 length: 15 amino acids. From germline, CDR1 is LNHNV and CDR2 YYDKDF (reference sequence). V lost 1 base and J lost 0, with 8 bases in between. The CDR3 region is CATSRGAGSTDTQYF. CDR3 bases: TGTGCCACCAGCAGAGGGGCGGGAAGCACAGATACGCAGTATTTT.

This clone was detected only a few times. V is TRBV5-1 and J is TRBJ2-1; D possibly corresponds to TRBD2 (6 bases). Germline loops: CDR1 SGHRS, CDR2 YFSETQ. The CDR3 has 15 residues. With 5 bases removed from V and 4 bases from J, the gap between germline ends came to 16 bases. In nucleotides, the CDR3 is TGCGCCAGCAGTCTACTGGCGGGACCATACAATGAGCAGTTCTTC. Translation: CASSLLAGPYNEQFF. Together with reference TRBV5-1 and TRBJ2-1, the CDR3 gives the full variable domain: KAGVTQTPRYLIKTRGQQVTLSCSPISGHRSVSWYQQTPGQGLQFLFEYFSETQRNKGNFPGRFSGRQFSNSRSEMNVSTLELGDSALYLCASSLLAGPYNEQFFGPGTRLTVL.

V is TRBV30 and J is TRBJ1-1; unclear D gene. Germline V gives CDR1 GTSNPN, CDR2 SVGIG (reference sequence). V lost 5 bases, J lost 7 bases, and 11 bases lay in between. The CDR3 is 11 amino acids. The CDR3: CAWALSREAFF. DNA of the CDR3: TGTGCCTGGGCCCTCTCGCGTGAAGCTTTCTTT.